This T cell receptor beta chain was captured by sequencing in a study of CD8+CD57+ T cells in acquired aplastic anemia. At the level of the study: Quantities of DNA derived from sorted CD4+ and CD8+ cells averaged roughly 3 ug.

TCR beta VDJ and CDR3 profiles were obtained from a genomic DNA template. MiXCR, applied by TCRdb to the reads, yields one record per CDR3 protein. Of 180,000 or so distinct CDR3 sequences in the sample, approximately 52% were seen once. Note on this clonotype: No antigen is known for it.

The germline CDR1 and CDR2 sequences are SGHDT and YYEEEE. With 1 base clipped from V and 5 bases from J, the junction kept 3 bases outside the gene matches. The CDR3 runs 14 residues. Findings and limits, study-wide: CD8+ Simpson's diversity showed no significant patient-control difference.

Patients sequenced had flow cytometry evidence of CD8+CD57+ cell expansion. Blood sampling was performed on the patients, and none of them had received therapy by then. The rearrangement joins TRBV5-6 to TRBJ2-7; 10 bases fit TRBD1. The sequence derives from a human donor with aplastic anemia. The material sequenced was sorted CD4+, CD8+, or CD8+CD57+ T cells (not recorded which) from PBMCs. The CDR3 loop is CASSLRQGAHEQYF. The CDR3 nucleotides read TGTGCCAGCAGCTTGCGACAGGGGGCACACGAGCAGTACTTC. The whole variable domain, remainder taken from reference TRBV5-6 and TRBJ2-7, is DAGVTQSPTHLIKTRGQQVTLRCSPKSGHDTVSWYQQALGQGPQFIFQYYEEEERQRGNFPDRFSGHQFPNYSSELNVNALLLGDSALYLCASSLRQGAHEQYFGPGTRLTVT.